What follows describes a single T cell receptor beta chain. Its antigen is as yet unknown. Sequencing was performed with immunoSEQ multiplex PCR; in TCRdb, only in-frame clones are kept and a portion is missing. The sample has 120,000 to 150,000 clones; roughly 88% are singletons. The germline CDR1 and CDR2 sequences are LGHNA and YSLEER. The CDR3 is made up of 15 amino acids. V shed 5 bases and J shed 9 bases, with 20 bases lying between them. These data are taken from a study of T cell responses to AZD1222 COVID-19 vaccine. General study findings and limits: CD4 TCRs covered the whole spike, strongest at regions 160-218 and 743-854. There were repertoire samples only from the period after the peak T cell response. When two AZD1222 doses had been given, Spike-specific TCR breadth and depth rose. The study reported that nearly half of spike-specific TCRs target unmutated variant regions.

V usage is TRBV4-3 and J usage is TRBJ2-1; D may be TRBD2 (6 bases). This clonotype was sampled from an adult in good health. The material was peripheral blood, obtained on day 0 of AZD1222 vaccination. CDR3 DNA sequence: TGCGCCAGCAGCAAAGCAGAATACGTCGGGAGTGAGCAGTTCTTC. As protein: CASSKAEYVGSEQFF.